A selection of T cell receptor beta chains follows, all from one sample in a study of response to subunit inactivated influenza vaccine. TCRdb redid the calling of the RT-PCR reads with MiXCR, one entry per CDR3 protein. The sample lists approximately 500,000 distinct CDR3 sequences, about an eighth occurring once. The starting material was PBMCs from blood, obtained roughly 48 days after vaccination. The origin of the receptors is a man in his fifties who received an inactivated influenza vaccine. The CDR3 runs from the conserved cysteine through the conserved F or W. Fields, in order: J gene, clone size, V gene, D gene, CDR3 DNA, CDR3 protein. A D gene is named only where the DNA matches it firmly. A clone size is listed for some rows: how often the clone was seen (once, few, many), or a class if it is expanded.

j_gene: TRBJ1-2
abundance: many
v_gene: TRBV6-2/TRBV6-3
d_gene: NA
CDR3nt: TGTGCCAGCAGCCTCAAAGCTAACTATGGCTACACCTTC
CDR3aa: CASSLKANYGYTF

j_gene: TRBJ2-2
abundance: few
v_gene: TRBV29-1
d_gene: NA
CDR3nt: TGCAGCGTTGATCAGGGAATCGGGGAGCTGTTTTTT
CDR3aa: CSVDQGIGELFF

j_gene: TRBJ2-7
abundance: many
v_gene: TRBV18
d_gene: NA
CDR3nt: TGTGCCAGCTCACCCGGGCGGGCAGATAACGAGCAGTACTTC
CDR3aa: CASSPGRADNEQYF

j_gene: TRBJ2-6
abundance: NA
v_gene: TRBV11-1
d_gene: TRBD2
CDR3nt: TGTGCCAGCAGCTCCAACTCCATTACTAGCGGGATGGCTGGGGCCAACGTCCTGACTTTC
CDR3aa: CASSSNSITSGMAGANVLTF

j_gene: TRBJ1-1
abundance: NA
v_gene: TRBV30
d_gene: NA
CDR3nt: TGTGCCTGGAGTGTACTGCGGGGTAGGAACACTGAAGCTTTCTTT
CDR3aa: CAWSVLRGRNTEAFF

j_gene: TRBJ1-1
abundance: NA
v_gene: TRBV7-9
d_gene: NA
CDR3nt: TGTGCCAGCAGCCCCTCACTCCTCGAAGCTTTCTTT
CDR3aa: CASSPSLLEAFF

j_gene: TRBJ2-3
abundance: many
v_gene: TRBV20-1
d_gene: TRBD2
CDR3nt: TGCAGTGCTAGAAAGGCACTAGCGGGCCGCACAGATACGCAGTATTTT
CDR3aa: CSARKALAGRTDTQYF

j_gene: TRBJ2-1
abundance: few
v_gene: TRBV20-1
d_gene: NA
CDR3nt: TGCAGTGCTAGAGATGCTCGGCAGGGTGCCTACAATGAGCAGTTCTTC
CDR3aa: CSARDARQGAYNEQFF

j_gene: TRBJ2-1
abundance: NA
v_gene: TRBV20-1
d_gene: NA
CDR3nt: TGCAGTGCTAGGGGGTTTCGACAGGAAAGCTACAATGAGCAGTTCTTC
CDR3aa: CSARGFRQESYNEQFF

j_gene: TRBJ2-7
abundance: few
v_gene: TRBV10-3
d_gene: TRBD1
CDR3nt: TGTGCCATTACCGGGACAGATTCCTACGAGCAGTACTTC
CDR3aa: CAITGTDSYEQYF

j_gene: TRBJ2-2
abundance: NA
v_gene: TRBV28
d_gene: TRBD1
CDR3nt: TGTGCCAGGGACAGGGGTTGGAGCACCGGGGAGCTGTTTTTT
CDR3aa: CARDRGWSTGELFF

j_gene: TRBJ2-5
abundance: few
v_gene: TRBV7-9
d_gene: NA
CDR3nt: TGTGCCAGCAGCTCCTCTCGCCGGAAAGTGTATAGTGAGACCCAGTACTTC
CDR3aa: CASSSSRRKVYSETQYF

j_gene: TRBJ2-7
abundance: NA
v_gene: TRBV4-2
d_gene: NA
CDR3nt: TGTGCCAGCAGCCAAGCAACTGACTCCCAACCCTACGAGCAGTACTTC
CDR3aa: CASSQATDSQPYEQYF

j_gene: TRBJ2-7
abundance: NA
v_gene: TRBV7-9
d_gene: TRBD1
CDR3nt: TGTGCCAGCAGCTTAAAAGGGGGCAATATCTACGAGCAGTACTTC
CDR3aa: CASSLKGGNIYEQYF

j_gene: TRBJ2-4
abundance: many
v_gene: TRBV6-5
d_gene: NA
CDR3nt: TGTGCCACCGGGACGGCAGGGGACATTCAGTACTTC
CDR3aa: CATGTAGDIQYF